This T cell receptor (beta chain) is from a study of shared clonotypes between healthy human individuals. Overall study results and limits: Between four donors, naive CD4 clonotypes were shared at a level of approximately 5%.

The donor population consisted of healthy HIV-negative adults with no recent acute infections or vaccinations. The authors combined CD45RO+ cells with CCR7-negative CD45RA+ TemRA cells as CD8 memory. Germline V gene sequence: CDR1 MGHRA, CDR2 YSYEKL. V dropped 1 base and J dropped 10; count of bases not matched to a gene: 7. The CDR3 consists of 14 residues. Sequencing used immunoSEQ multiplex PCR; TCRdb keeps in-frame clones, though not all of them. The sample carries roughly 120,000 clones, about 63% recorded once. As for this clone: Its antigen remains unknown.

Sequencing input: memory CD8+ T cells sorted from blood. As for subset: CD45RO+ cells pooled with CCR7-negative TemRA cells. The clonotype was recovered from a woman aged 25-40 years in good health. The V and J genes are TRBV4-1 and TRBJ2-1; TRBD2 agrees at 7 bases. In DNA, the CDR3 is TGCGCCAGCAGCCAAGGACGAGGGAGGGCGGAGCAGTTCTTC. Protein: CASSQGRGRAEQFF.